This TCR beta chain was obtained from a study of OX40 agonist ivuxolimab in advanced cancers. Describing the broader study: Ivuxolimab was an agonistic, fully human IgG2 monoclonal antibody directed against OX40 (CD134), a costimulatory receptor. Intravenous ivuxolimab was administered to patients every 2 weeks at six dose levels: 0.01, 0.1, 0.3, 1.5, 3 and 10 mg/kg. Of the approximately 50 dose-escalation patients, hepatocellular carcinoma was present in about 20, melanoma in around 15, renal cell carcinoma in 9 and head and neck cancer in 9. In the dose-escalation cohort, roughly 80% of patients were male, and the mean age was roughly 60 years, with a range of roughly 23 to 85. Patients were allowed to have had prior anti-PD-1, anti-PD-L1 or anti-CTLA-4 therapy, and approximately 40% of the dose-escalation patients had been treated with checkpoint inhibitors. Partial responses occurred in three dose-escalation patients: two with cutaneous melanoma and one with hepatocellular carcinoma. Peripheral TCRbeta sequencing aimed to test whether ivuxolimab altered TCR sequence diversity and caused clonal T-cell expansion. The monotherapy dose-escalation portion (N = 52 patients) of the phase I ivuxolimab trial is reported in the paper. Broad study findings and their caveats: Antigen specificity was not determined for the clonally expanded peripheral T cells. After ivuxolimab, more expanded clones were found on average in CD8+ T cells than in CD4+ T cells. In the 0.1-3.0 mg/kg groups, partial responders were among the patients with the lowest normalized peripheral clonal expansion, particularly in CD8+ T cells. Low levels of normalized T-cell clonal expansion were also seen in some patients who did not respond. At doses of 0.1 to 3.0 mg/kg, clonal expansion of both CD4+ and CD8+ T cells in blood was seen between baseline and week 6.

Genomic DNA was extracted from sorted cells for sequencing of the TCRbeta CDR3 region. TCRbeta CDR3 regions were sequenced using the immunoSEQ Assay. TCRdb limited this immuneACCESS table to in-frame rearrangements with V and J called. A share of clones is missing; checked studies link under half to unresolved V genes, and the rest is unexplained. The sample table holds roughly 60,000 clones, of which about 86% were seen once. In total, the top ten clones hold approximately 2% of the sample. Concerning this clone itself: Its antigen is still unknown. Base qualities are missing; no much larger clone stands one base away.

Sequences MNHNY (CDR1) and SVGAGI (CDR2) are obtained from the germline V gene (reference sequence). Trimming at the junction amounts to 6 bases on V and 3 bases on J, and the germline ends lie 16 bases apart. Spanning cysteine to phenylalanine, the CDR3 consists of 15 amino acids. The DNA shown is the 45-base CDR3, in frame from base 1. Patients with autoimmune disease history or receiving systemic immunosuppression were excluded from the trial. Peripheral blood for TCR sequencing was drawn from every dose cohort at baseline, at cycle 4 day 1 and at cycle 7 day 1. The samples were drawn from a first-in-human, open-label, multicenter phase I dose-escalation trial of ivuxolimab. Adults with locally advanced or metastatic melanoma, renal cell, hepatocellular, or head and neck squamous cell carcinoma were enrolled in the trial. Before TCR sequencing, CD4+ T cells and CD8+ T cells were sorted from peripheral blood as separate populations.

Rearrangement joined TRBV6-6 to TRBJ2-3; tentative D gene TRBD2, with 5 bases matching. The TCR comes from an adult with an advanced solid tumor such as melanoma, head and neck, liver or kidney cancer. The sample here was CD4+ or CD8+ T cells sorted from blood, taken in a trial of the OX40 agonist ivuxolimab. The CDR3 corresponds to CASSRQRVGTDTQYF. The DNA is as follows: TGTGCCAGCAGCCGTCAGAGGGTTGGGACAGATACGCAGTATTTT.